This T cell receptor (beta chain) stems from a study of beta chain features in type 1 diabetes. Points from the study as a whole: TCRB CDR3 length was moderately but significantly reduced in all four CD4+ subsets of Type 1 diabetes patients.

This CDR3 has 12 amino acids. Germline V gives CDR1 SGHAT, CDR2 FQNNGV. Trimming removed 2 bases at V and 10 bases at J, with 9 bases between. About this clone itself: Antigen unknown.

Isolated RNA was reverse transcribed in full, so expressed TCRB transcripts were sequenced. The assay was immunoSEQ multiplex PCR, and TCRdb's table has in-frame clones only and misses some. This table holds some 360,000 clones, roughly 9.8% found once. This chain joins TRBV11-2 and TRBJ2-1; TRBD2 might be the D (5 bases). The origin of this receptor is a young man with type 1 diabetes. Sequenced sample: central memory CD4+ T cells from blood. The CDR3 loop is CASSLRGKEQFF. CDR3 in DNA: TGTGCCAGCAGCTTAAGAGGGAAGGAGCAGTTCTTC.